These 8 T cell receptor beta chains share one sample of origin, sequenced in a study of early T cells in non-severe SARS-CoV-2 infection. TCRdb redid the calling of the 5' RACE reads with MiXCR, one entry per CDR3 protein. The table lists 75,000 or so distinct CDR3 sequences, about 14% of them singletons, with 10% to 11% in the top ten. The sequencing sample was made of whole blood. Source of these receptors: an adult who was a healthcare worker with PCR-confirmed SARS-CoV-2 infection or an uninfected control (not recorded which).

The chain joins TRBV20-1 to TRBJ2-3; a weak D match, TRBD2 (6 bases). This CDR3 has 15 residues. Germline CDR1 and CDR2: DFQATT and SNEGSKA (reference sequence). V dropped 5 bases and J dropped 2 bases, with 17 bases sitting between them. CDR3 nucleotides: TGCAGTGCTGCCAGCAGCGGGTTTTTCACAGATACGCAGTATTTT. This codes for CSAASSGFFTDTQYF.

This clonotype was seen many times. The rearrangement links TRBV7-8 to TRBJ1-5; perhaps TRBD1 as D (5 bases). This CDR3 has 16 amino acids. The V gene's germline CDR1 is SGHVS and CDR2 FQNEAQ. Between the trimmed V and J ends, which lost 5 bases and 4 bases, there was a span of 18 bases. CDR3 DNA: TGTGCCAGCAGCCCCGGGGTACGGGGCGGAAATCAGCCCCAGCATTTT. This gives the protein CASSPGVRGGNQPQHF.

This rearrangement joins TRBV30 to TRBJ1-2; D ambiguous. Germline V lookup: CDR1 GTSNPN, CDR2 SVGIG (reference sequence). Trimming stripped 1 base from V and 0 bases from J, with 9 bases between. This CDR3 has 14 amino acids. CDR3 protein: CAWSAGLANYGYTF. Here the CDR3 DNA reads TGTGCCTGGAGTGCAGGCCTAGCTAACTATGGCTACACCTTC.

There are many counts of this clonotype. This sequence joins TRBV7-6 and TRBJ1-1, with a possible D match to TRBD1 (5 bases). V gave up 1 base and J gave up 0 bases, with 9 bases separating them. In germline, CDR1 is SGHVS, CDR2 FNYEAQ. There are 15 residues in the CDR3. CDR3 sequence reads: CASSLEGAMNTEAFF. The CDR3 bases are TGTGCCAGCAGCTTAGAAGGGGCGATGAACACTGAAGCTTTCTTT.

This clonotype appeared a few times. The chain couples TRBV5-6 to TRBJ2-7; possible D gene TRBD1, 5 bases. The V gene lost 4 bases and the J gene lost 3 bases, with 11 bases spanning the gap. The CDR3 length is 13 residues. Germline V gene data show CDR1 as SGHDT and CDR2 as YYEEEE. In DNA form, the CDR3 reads TGTGCCAGCAGCATGGACACCCGCTACGAGCAGTACTTC. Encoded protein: CASSMDTRYEQYF.

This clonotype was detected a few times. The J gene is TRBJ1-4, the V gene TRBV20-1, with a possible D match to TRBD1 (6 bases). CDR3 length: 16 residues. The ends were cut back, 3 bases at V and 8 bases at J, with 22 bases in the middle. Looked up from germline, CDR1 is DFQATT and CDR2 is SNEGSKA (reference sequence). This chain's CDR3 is CSASRGEGGPNEKLFF. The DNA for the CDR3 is TGCAGTGCTAGCAGGGGTGAGGGGGGCCCGAACGAAAAACTGTTTTTT.

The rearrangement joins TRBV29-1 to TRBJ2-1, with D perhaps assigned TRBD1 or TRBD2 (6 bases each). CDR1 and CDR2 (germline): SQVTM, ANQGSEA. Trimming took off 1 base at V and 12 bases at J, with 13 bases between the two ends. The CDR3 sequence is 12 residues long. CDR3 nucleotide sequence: TGCAGCGTTGAAGTAGGTGGGGGGCGGCAGTTCTTC. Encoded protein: CSVEVGGGRQFF.

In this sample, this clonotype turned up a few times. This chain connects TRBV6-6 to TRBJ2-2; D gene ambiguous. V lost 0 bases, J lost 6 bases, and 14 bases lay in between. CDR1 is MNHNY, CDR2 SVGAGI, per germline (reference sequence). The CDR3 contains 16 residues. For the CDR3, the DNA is TGTGCCAGCAGTTACTCATCGCCCCTAGGAGCCGGGGAGCTGTTTTTT. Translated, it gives CASSYSSPLGAGELFF.